Detailed here is one T cell receptor beta chain. Its antigen is not known. This entry comes from a study of T cell responses to AZD1222 COVID-19 vaccine. The study, taken as a whole, reports: White British donors predominated, females outnumbered males, and clonal diversity was possibly underestimated.

The protocol was immunoSEQ multiplex PCR, while the TCRdb copy is restricted to in-frame clones and leaves out a portion. Seen here are about 92,000 clones, nearly 90% observed once, and the top ten hold roughly 1.7%. Germline CDR1 and CDR2: SGHRS and YFSETQ. Losses at the gene ends were 3 bases for V and 3 bases for J; bases not matched to a gene: 7. The CDR3 spans 15 residues. This sample comprised peripheral blood, obtained on day 0 of AZD1222 vaccination. This TCR came from an adult in good health. The chain is built from TRBV5-1 and TRBJ2-7; 9 nucleotides agree with TRBD1. CDR3 bases: TGCGCCAGCAGCTCCGGGACAGGGTTAAACTACGAGCAGTACTTC. Translation gives CASSSGTGLNYEQYF.